Sequencing of this T cell receptor beta chain was carried out in a study of early T cells in non-severe SARS-CoV-2 infection. Background on the study: Unpaired chains resulted from sequencing bulk RNA of unsorted whole blood.

This clonotype was seen at least ten times. What it binds is unknown. The germline CDR1 and CDR2 sequences are SEHNR and FQNEAQ (reference sequence). Trimming took 4 bases from V and 7 from J; bases not matched to a gene: 7. CDR3 length: 14 residues. Findings and limits, study-wide: CD4 and private specificities were missed by VDJdb matching, which favored anti-spike CD8 responses.

Researchers attached unique molecular identifiers to individual cDNA molecules. TCRdb itself ran the 5' RACE reads through MiXCR, one entry per CDR3 protein. The sample lists about 64,000 distinct CDR3 sequences, almost 9% occurring once. This sequence originates from an adult who was a healthcare worker with PCR-confirmed SARS-CoV-2 infection or an uninfected control (not recorded which). The sequencing used whole blood, collected at baseline. The chain uses TRBV7-9 and TRBJ2-5; 9 bases agree with TRBD1. CDR3 sequence: CASSSQGAPGTQYF. The CDR3 region has the DNA TGTGCCAGCAGCTCACAGGGGGCGCCAGGGACCCAGTACTTC.